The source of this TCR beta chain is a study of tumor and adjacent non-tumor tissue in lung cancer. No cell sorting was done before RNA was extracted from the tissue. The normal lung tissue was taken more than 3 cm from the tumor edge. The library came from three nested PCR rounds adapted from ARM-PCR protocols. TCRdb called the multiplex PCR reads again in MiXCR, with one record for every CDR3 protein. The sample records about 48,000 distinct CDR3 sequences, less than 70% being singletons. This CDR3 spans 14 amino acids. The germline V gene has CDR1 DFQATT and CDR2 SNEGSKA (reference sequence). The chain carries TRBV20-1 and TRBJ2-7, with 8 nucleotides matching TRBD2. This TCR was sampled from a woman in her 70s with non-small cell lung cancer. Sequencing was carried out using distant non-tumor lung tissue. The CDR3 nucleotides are TGCAGCGATCTCGGGGGGGGGAATCCCTACGAGCAGTACTTC. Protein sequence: CSDLGGGNPYEQYF.